In this sample, the clone carrying this T cell receptor beta chain turned up a few times. Antigen specificity is unknown. The data were taken from a study of response to subunit inactivated influenza vaccine. Findings of the study overall: It was suggested by the authors that few new T cells are recruited by each seasonal influenza vaccination.

TCRdb itself ran the RT-PCR reads through MiXCR, one entry per CDR3 protein. Of more than 150,000 distinct CDR3 sequences listed, about 10% are singletons. The V end lost 4 bases, the J end lost 0 bases, and 16 bases lay between the germline ends. The CDR3 extends over 16 amino acids. Germline V gene data show CDR1 as MNHEY and CDR2 as SVGEGT. The V gene is TRBV6-2 or TRBV6-3, the J gene TRBJ2-7, with a tentative D call TRBD1 (6 bases). This receptor was obtained from a man aged 45 to 65 who received an inactivated influenza vaccine. The specimen comprised non-naive T cells sorted from PBMCs, sampled on the day of vaccination. The chain's CDR3 is CASSWKQGRSSYEQYF. CDR3 nucleotides: TGTGCCAGCAGTTGGAAACAGGGTCGGAGCTCCTACGAGCAGTACTTC.